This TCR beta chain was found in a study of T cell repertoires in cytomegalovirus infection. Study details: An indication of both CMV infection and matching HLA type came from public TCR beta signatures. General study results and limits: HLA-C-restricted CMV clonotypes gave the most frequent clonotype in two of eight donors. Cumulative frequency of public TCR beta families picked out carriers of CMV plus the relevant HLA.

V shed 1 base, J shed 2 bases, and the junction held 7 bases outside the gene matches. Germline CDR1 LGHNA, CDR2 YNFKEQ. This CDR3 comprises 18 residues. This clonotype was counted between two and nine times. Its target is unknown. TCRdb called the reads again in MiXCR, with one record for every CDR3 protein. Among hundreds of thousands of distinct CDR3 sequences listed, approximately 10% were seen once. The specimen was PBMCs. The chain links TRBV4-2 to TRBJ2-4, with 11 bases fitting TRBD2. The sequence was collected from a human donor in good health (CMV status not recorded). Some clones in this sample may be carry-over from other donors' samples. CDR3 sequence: CASSQGAASGGTKNIQYF. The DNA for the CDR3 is TGTGCCAGCAGCCAAGGGGCAGCTAGCGGGGGGACCAAAAACATTCAGTACTTC.